This T cell receptor beta chain is from a study of identical twins. This clonotype was detected ten times or more. Only healthy Caucasians were included as donors. Per the germline V gene, CDR1 is DFQATT and CDR2 is SNEGSKA (reference sequence). The junction had 12 bases not matched to a gene; V was cut back by 3 bases and J by 7 bases. The CDR3 contains 16 residues. After template switching added a universal primer site, the resulting cDNA carried unique molecular identifiers. TCRdb analysed the 5' RACE reads with MiXCR anew, one entry per CDR3 protein. The sample holds hundreds of thousands of distinct CDR3 sequences, 9.4% seen once.

The origin of this receptor is a woman aged 18-29 years in good health. The chain couples TRBV20-1 to TRBJ2-2; 9 bases line up with TRBD1. The sequenced material came from memory (CD45RO+) T cells sorted from blood. This CDR3 reads CSARGTGTGLYGELFF. The CDR3 DNA follows: TGCAGTGCTAGGGGCACCGGGACAGGGTTGTACGGGGAGCTGTTTTTT.